Each of the 13 T cell receptor beta chains below was sequenced from the same sample in a study of T cell changes during pregnancy in multiple sclerosis. Profiling relied on immunoSEQ multiplex PCR, and the TCRdb table lists in-frame clones only, not all of them. There are about 38,000 clones in the sample; about 91% occur only once, and 9.5% to 13% lies in the top ten. The specimen comprised CD8+ T cells from peripheral blood mononuclear cells, sampled after pregnancy. Receptors were obtained from a female donor with multiple sclerosis, enrolled in a pregnancy study.

This chain links TRBV2 with TRBJ2-7; D may be TRBD1 (10 bases). From germline, CDR1 is SNHLY and CDR2 FYNNEI. Trimming removed 3 bases from V and 8 bases from J, with 38 bases in between. The CDR3 sequence is 21 residues long. Here the CDR3 reads CASSDRDRGPTSPQREEKQYF. The CDR3, as DNA: TGTGCCAGCAGTGACCGGGACAGGGGCCCCACTTCCCCTCAGCGGGAGGAAAAGCAGTACTTC.

J is TRBJ2-5 and V is TRBV9, with a weak D call TRBD1 (6 bases). CDR1 is SGDLS and CDR2 is YYNGEE in the germline V gene. Trimming cost V 2 bases and J 4 bases, with 9 bases left between them. The CDR3 loop spans 13 amino acids. The CDR3 here is CASSVDRRETQYF. The DNA for the CDR3 is TGTGCCAGCAGCGTTGACAGGCGAGAGACCCAGTACTTC.

A word on this clone: Other DNA sequences in this sample translate to the same CDR3. The chain uses TRBV9 and TRBJ1-5; the match to TRBD1 covers 7 bases. Trimming removed 2 bases from V and 4 bases from J; junction bases left unmatched: 3. The CDR3 is 14 residues long. From germline, CDR1 is SGDLS and CDR2 YYNGEE. In DNA form, the CDR3 reads TGTGCCAGCAGCGTTGGGGACAGAAATCAGCCCCAGCATTTT. This sequence encodes CASSVGDRNQPQHF.

The chain joins TRBV27 to TRBJ2-1; D is perhaps TRBD2 (6 bases). V was pared by 0 bases and J by 12 bases, with 12 bases between. CDR1 and CDR2 from the germline V gene are MNHEY and SMNVEV (reference sequence). The CDR3 has 13 residues. CDR3 nucleotides: TGTGCCAGCAGTTTATCAGGAGGGGATGGGCAGTTCTTC. Its translation: CASSLSGGDGQFF.

This sequence joins TRBV5-5 and TRBJ2-7; TRBD1 is a possible D gene (6 bases). V was trimmed by 0 bases and J by 3 bases, leaving 7 bases between them. Germline lookup yields CDR1 SGHKS and CDR2 YYEKEE (reference sequence). CDR3 length equals 13 residues. For the CDR3, the DNA is TGTGCCAGCAGCTTGGCCAGGGGCTACGAGCAGTACTTC. Its protein is CASSLARGYEQYF.

The chain is built from TRBV11-2 and TRBJ2-7, with 7 bases that match TRBD2. The V and J ends lost 4 bases and 4 bases, in that order; junction bases with no gene match: 10. Germline CDR1 and CDR2: SGHAT and FQNNGV. CDR3 length equals 15 residues. CDR3 amino acids: CASSSAGVVGYEQYF. The CDR3, as DNA: TGTGCCAGCAGCTCGGCGGGGGTGGTGGGATACGAGCAGTACTTC.

The rearrangement joins TRBV27 to TRBJ1-4, with 8 bases identical to TRBD1. CDR1 and CDR2 (germline): MNHEY, SMNVEV (reference sequence). The CDR3 is 15 residues long. V was pared by 6 bases and J by 4 bases, with 7 bases of the junction left unmatched. As DNA, the CDR3 is TGTGCCAGCAGCCAGCGGGACAGGATTAATGAAAAACTGTTTTTT. This codes for CASSQRDRINEKLFF. Full variable domain (rest looked up from reference TRBV27 and TRBJ1-4): EAQVTQNPRYLITVTGKKLTVTCSQNMNHEYMSWYRQDPGLGLRQIYYSMNVEVTDKGDVPEGYKVSRKEKRNFPLILESPSPNQTSLYFCASSQRDRINEKLFFGSGTQLSVL.

V gene TRBV2 combines with J gene TRBJ1-1; TRBD1 matches at 7 bases. Germline loops: CDR1 SNHLY, CDR2 FYNNEI. The CDR3 has 16 residues. Trimming removed 5 bases from V and 5 bases from J; junction bases left unmatched: 14. This CDR3 is CASSLIEGAGWTEAFF. The CDR3 DNA reads as TGTGCCAGCAGTCTGATCGAGGGGGCGGGGTGGACTGAAGCTTTCTTT.

For the CDR3, the DNA is TGCAGCGTTGGAGGGTTAGCGGGAGTACCCTACGAGCAGTACTTC. Amino acids: CSVGGLAGVPYEQYF. The chain employs TRBV29-1 and TRBJ2-7, with TRBD2 matching 9 bases. After removal of 4 bases from V and 2 bases from J, the junction contained 9 bases not matched to a gene. Germline V lookup: CDR1 SQVTM, CDR2 ANQGSEA. The CDR3 runs 15 residues.

Comments on this clone: The sample has other DNA sequences that encode this CDR3 too. The rearrangement uses TRBV7-3 and TRBJ1-1; D is uncertain. The CDR3 is made up of 13 amino acids. CDR1 SGHTA and CDR2 FQGTGA come from the germline V gene. Between the trimmed V and J ends, which lost 4 bases and 1 base, there was a span of 7 bases. The CDR3 DNA follows: TGTGCCAGCAGCTCCTATTCGAACACTGAAGCTTTCTTT. Amino acid sequence: CASSSYSNTEAFF.

The V gene is TRBV18, the J gene TRBJ2-7; TRBD1 is a possible D gene (5 bases). Looked up from germline, CDR1 is KGHSH and CDR2 is LQKENI. V was cut by 3 bases and J by 4 bases, with 19 bases left in between. The CDR3 extends over 16 amino acids. The CDR3 spells CASSPDPGMSEYEQYF. The CDR3 DNA sequence: TGTGCCAGCTCACCCGATCCAGGGATGAGTGAATACGAGCAGTACTTC.

J is TRBJ2-3 and V is TRBV6-6; TRBD2 matches at 10 bases. Trimming at V came to 2 bases and at J to 1 base, leaving 0 bases not matched to a gene. CDR3 length equals 15 residues. Per the germline V gene, CDR1 is MNHNY and CDR2 is SVGAGI (reference sequence). The CDR3 DNA follows: TGTGCCAGCAGTTACGGGACTAGCGGCACAGATACGCAGTATTTT. This translates into CASSYGTSGTDTQYF.

The chain employs TRBV25-1 and TRBJ1-1; D may be TRBD1 (6 bases). The germline gives CDR1 MGHDK, CDR2 SYGVNS. This CDR3 is built from 13 residues. Trimming shortened V by 5 bases and J by 3 bases, and 10 bases separated the two germline ends. CDR3 coding DNA: TGTGCCAGCAGTTCAGGGGTTCACACTGAAGCTTTCTTT. Its protein product is CASSSGVHTEAFF.